These 26 T cell receptor beta chains were sequenced from one sample in a study of blood T cell repertoires in COVID-19. Sequenced by immunoSEQ multiplex PCR; TCRdb stores in-frame clones only, minus some. This sample carries more than 95,000 clones, almost 70% of them seen once, and the ten largest clones take around 2%. Sequencing used peripheral blood. The receptors come from a woman aged 65 to 85 with acute or convalescent COVID-19.

The chain employs TRBV7-8 and TRBJ2-2; D unclear. The CDR3 contains 14 residues. The germline CDR1 and CDR2 sequences are SGHVS and FQNEAQ. V lost 3 bases to trimming and J lost 1 base, with 6 bases between them. Here the CDR3 reads CASSFHKNTGELFF. CDR3 sequence (DNA): TGTGCCAGCAGCTTCCACAAGAACACCGGGGAGCTGTTTTTT.

This clone turned up a few times. V gene TRBV11-2 combines with J gene TRBJ2-7, with 7 bases fitting TRBD1. Germline V CDR1 and CDR2: SGHAT, FQNNGV. This CDR3 contains 15 residues. V was clipped by 1 base and J by 0 bases; unmatched bases: 3. The CDR3 sequence: CASSLGDSLSYEQYF. The CDR3 DNA reads TGTGCCAGCAGCTTAGGGGACAGTCTCTCCTACGAGCAGTACTTC.

This clone turned up a few times. An end of the junction differs from the germline gene, which may be a read error. The chain recombines TRBV7-2 with TRBJ2-5, with 15 nucleotides matching TRBD2. Looked up from germline, CDR1 is SGHTA and CDR2 is FQGNSA. The CDR3 extends over 16 amino acids. The CDR3 nucleotides read TGTGCCAGCAGCTTAGCGCCCGGGACTAGCGGGGGGCCGGCGAACTTC. Amino acids: CASSLAPGTSGGPANF.

This clone came up a few times. The chain employs TRBV7-8 and TRBJ1-4, with a possible D match to TRBD1 (5 bases). The CDR3 is 15 amino acids. CDR1 is SGHVS, CDR2 FQNEAQ, per germline. Between the trimmed V and J ends, which lost 2 bases and 5 bases, there was a span of 12 bases. CDR3 coding DNA: TGTGCCAGCAGCTTAACGGGACTGGGCAATGAAAAACTGTTTTTT. This translates into CASSLTGLGNEKLFF.

V gene TRBV5-1 combines with J gene TRBJ1-1, with D tentatively TRBD1 (6 bases). Germline V gene lookup returns CDR1 SGHRS and CDR2 YFSETQ. V lost 0 bases to trimming and J lost 11 bases, with 14 bases between them. The CDR3 consists of 13 residues. CDR3 DNA sequence: TGCGCCAGCAGCTTGGCCCCGAACAGGGCCGCTTTCTTT. It codes for CASSLAPNRAAFF.

The chain links TRBV5-8 to TRBJ2-7; no clear D gene. The CDR3 is 12 residues long. CDR1 SGHTS and CDR2 YDEGEE come from the germline V gene. Deletions cut 2 bases from V and 5 bases from J, with 8 bases between. The CDR3 here is CASSFYPHEQYF. In nucleotides, the CDR3 is TGTGCCAGCAGCTTCTACCCCCACGAGCAGTACTTC. The complete variable domain, with remaining parts taken from reference TRBV5-8 and TRBJ2-7, reads EAGVTQSPTHLIKTRGQQATLRCSPISGHTSVYWYQQALGLGLQFLLWYDEGEERNRGNFPPRFSGRQFPNYSSELNVNALELEDSALYLCASSFYPHEQYFGPGTRLTVT.

This chain uses TRBV6-6 with TRBJ2-7; D perhaps matches TRBD2 (6 bases). The CDR3 totals 13 residues. Germline V CDR1 and CDR2: MNHNY, SVGAGI (reference sequence). V was pared by 7 bases and J by 4 bases, with 14 bases between. The CDR3 DNA follows: TGTGCCAGCAACAACGCGGGGCGATACGAGCAGTACTTC. It encodes CASNNAGRYEQYF.

The rearrangement uses TRBV29-1 and TRBJ1-2; 11 bases are a match to TRBD1. Germline V lookup: CDR1 SQVTM, CDR2 ANQGSEA. With 2 bases clipped from V and 8 bases from J, the junction kept 1 base outside the gene matches. The CDR3 totals 12 residues. Written as DNA, the CDR3 is TGCAGCGTTGAAAGGACAGGGGGCGGCTACACCTTC. This codes for CSVERTGGGYTF.

This chain links TRBV6-5 with TRBJ2-1, with 9 bases lining up with TRBD2. With 1 base clipped from V and 6 bases from J, the junction kept 1 base outside the gene matches. CDR1 is MNHEY, CDR2 SVGAGI, per germline. This CDR3 contains 14 residues. This CDR3 is CASSYFSGGNEQFF. The CDR3, as DNA: TGTGCCAGCAGTTACTTTAGCGGGGGCAATGAGCAGTTCTTC.

V gene TRBV19 combines with J gene TRBJ1-2, with unresolved D. The length of the CDR3 is 12 residues. Germline CDR1 and CDR2: LNHDA and SQIVND (reference sequence). Trimming removed 7 bases from V and 6 bases from J, with 12 bases in between. CDR3 nucleotide sequence: TGTGCCAGTAACGCACAGTCCGATGGCTACACCTTC. As protein: CASNAQSDGYTF.

The chain has TRBV4-1 and TRBJ1-4, with D possibly TRBD1 on 6 matching bases. The germline gives CDR1 MGHRA, CDR2 YSYEKL. The CDR3 is made up of 15 amino acids. V lost 0 bases, J lost 7 bases, and 12 bases lay in between. This chain's CDR3 is CASSQDRGIGEKLFF. CDR3 sequence (DNA): TGCGCCAGCAGCCAAGACAGGGGAATTGGTGAAAAACTGTTTTTT.

The V call is TRBV20-1, the J call TRBJ1-2; D is unresolved. Trimming removed 6 bases from V and 3 bases from J, with 8 bases in between. The CDR3 totals 11 residues. Germline-derived CDR1 and CDR2 are DFQATT and SNEGSKA (reference sequence). The CDR3 protein is CSAPVYYGYTF. CDR3 in DNA: TGCAGTGCCCCCGTCTACTATGGCTACACCTTC.

V and J are TRBV4-1 and TRBJ2-5; possibly TRBD1 for D (6 bases). There are 16 residues in the CDR3. V was shortened by 0 bases and J by 2 bases, with 13 bases between the two germline ends. CDR1 MGHRA and CDR2 YSYEKL come from the germline V gene. CDR3 coding DNA: TGCGCCAGCAGCCAAGATAGAATAGGGGGTCAAGAGACCCAGTACTTC. Protein product: CASSQDRIGGQETQYF.

V is TRBV6-2 or TRBV6-3 and J is TRBJ2-3, with 7 bases that match TRBD2. CDR3 size: 17 residues. Per germline, CDR1 MNHEY and CDR2 SVGEGT. Trimming at V came to 0 bases and at J to 2 bases, leaving 8 bases not matched to a gene. CDR3 sequence (DNA): TGTGCCAGCAGTTACTCGATTGCTAGCGGAAACACAGATACGCAGTATTTT. Its translation: CASSYSIASGNTDTQYF.

This clone was seen at least ten times. The chain combines TRBV30 with TRBJ2-7; the D gene is possibly TRBD2 (7 bases). Trimming took off 3 bases at V and 0 bases at J, with 15 bases between the two ends. Per germline, CDR1 GTSNPN and CDR2 SVGIG (reference sequence). The CDR3 has 15 amino acids. The CDR3 protein is CAWSGGGGVSYEQYF. DNA of the CDR3: TGTGCCTGGAGCGGAGGAGGGGGGGTCTCCTACGAGCAGTACTTC.

The rearrangement links TRBV18 to TRBJ2-7; 9 bases agree with TRBD1. Trimming cost V 4 bases and J 1 base; bases outside gene matches: 20. This CDR3 comprises 20 residues. Germline CDR1 KGHSH, CDR2 LQKENI. The CDR3 DNA reads TGTGCCAGCTCACGAAAAACGGGACAGGGTCCCATGTGGACTTCCTACGAGCAGTACTTC. Translating gives CASSRKTGQGPMWTSYEQYF.

V gene TRBV27 combines with J gene TRBJ1-2; 10 bases fit TRBD1. V shed 5 bases and J 3 bases; nucleotides not matched to a gene: 6. The CDR3 has 15 amino acids. The germline gives CDR1 MNHEY, CDR2 SMNVEV (reference sequence). The CDR3 spells CASSPDRGFHYGYTF. CDR3 sequence (DNA): TGTGCCAGCAGTCCGGACAGGGGGTTTCACTATGGCTACACCTTC.

This clone was picked up one time. The V gene is TRBV27, the J gene TRBJ2-5; 10 nucleotides align to TRBD1. Trimming took 5 bases from V and 3 from J; bases not matched to a gene: 3. From germline, CDR1 is MNHEY and CDR2 SMNVEV (reference sequence). This CDR3 has 14 amino acids. CDR3 DNA sequence: TGTGCCAGCAGTGACAGGGGGCTTGAAGAGACCCAGTACTTC. The encoded protein is CASSDRGLEETQYF.

The genes are TRBV19 and TRBJ1-5; TRBD1 is a possible D gene (5 bases). Trimming took 8 bases from V and 6 from J, leaving 20 bases between them. There are 15 residues in the CDR3. The germline V gene has CDR1 LNHDA and CDR2 SQIVND (reference sequence). CDR3 nucleotides: TGTGCCAGTTCCCGGGGGTGGGCCCAGTCTCAGCCCCAGCATTTT. Amino acid sequence: CASSRGWAQSQPQHF.

The genes are TRBV18 and TRBJ2-1; possible D gene TRBD1, 5 bases. V lost 3 bases to trimming and J lost 3 bases, with 12 bases between them. CDR1 is KGHSH and CDR2 is LQKENI in the germline V gene. The CDR3 is 15 amino acids. The CDR3 protein is CASSPPRAGYNEQFF. CDR3 sequence (DNA): TGTGCCAGCTCACCCCCCAGGGCAGGCTACAATGAGCAGTTCTTC.

The gene calls are TRBV7-2 and TRBJ2-1; possible D gene TRBD2, 5 bases. In germline, CDR1 is SGHTA, CDR2 FQGNSA. V was pared by 3 bases and J by 9 bases, with 12 bases between. The CDR3 contains 13 residues. The CDR3 sequence: CASSFLREGEQFF. The CDR3, as DNA: TGTGCCAGCAGCTTTTTACGGGAAGGTGAGCAGTTCTTC.

This clone was found a few times. The rearrangement links TRBV7-2 to TRBJ1-5, with D uncertain. Germline values: CDR1 SGHTA, CDR2 FQGNSA. This CDR3 spans 13 amino acids. V gave up 3 bases and J gave up 3 bases, with 6 bases separating them. The CDR3 DNA follows: TGTGCCAGCAGCTTCTCAGACAATCAGCCCCAGCATTTT. Amino acids: CASSFSDNQPQHF.

The chain recombines TRBV28 with TRBJ2-7; tentatively, D is TRBD1 (5 bases). The CDR3 spans 16 residues. Germline V gene sequence: CDR1 MDHEN, CDR2 SYDVKM. Trimming stripped 5 bases from V and 0 bases from J, with 17 bases between. The CDR3: CASSLPLLDSSYEQYF. CDR3 in DNA: TGTGCCAGCAGTCTTCCTCTCTTAGACAGCTCCTACGAGCAGTACTTC.

This chain connects TRBV12-3 or TRBV12-4 to TRBJ2-7; 7 bases map to TRBD1. The CDR3 is 13 residues long. The trim removed 6 bases at V and 2 bases at J, leaving 4 bases unmatched. CDR3: CASRPTGTYEQYF. As DNA, the CDR3 is TGTGCCAGCAGACCGACAGGGACCTACGAGCAGTACTTC.

This clone was seen once. The sample has other DNA sequences that encode this CDR3 too. J is TRBJ2-1 and V is TRBV6-2 or TRBV6-3; 13 nucleotides align to TRBD2. The germline gives CDR1 MNHEY, CDR2 SVGEGT. CDR3 length: 15 amino acids. V trimming: 6 bases; J trimming: 10 bases; junction bases outside the gene matches: 9. DNA of the CDR3: TGTGCCAGCAGCCGTACTAGCGGGGGGGCCGGGGAGCAGTTCTTC. This translates into CASSRTSGGAGEQFF.

The genes are TRBV19 and TRBJ2-6; 7 bases are a match to TRBD1. The CDR3 sequence is 16 residues long. Trimming removed 6 bases from V and 4 bases from J; junction bases left unmatched: 9. The V gene's germline CDR1 is LNHDA and CDR2 SQIVND (reference sequence). CDR3 bases: TGTGCCAGTAGGAACCTAACAGGGGTAGGGGCCAACGTCCTGACTTTC. This encodes CASRNLTGVGANVLTF.